These 9 T cell receptor beta chains share one sample of origin, sequenced in a study of cytomegalovirus exposure and HLA in healthy donors. The PCR employed 60 Vbeta primers together with 13 Jbeta primers. Generated by immunoSEQ multiplex PCR, the TCRdb table keeps only in-frame clones and is missing some. The table lists more than 85,000 clones, roughly 83% of them singletons. The sequencing input was PBMCs. The receptors were gathered from a man aged 35 to 55 in good health and CMV-seronegative.

Points on this clone: Relative to the germline gene, one junction end is altered; a read error may explain this. The V gene is TRBV11-2, the J gene TRBJ2-7; D is unresolved. Germline loops: CDR1 SGHAT, CDR2 FQNNGV. CDR3 length equals 15 residues. CDR3 amino acids: CASSLGREASFEQYF. The CDR3 region has the DNA TGTGCCAGCAGCTTAGGTCGAGAGGCTTCCTTCGAGCAGTACTTC.

A few counts support this clone. The J gene is TRBJ1-1, the V gene TRBV19, with D maybe TRBD1 (5 bases). The CDR3 consists of 14 residues. CDR1 and CDR2 (germline): LNHDA, SQIVND (reference sequence). V lost 6 bases to trimming and J lost 1 base, with 12 bases between them. The CDR3 protein is CASRYRTENTEAFF. As DNA, the CDR3 is TGTGCCAGTAGATACAGGACCGAGAACACTGAAGCTTTCTTT. The full variable domain, rest sourced from reference TRBV19 and TRBJ1-1, is DGGITQSPKYLFRKEGQNVTLSCEQNLNHDAMYWYRQDPGQGLRLIYYSQIVNDFQKGDIAEGYSVSREKKESFPLTVTSAQKNPTAFYLCASRYRTENTEAFFGQGTRLTVV.

V is TRBV10-3 and J is TRBJ1-6, with 7 bases fitting TRBD1. The ends lost 1 base at V and 10 bases at J; junction bases unmatched: 7. Germline assignment: CDR1 ENHRY and CDR2 SYGVKD. The CDR3 length is 15 residues. The CDR3 reads CAISEYRDSRSPLHF. The CDR3 nucleotides are TGTGCCATCAGTGAGTACAGGGACAGCCGCTCACCCCTCCACTTT.

The chain links TRBV11-2 to TRBJ1-1, with D possibly being TRBD1 (5 bases). Germline V gene data show CDR1 as SGHAT and CDR2 as FQNNGV. V was cut by 3 bases and J by 3 bases, with 20 bases left in between. The CDR3 loop spans 17 amino acids. The CDR3 DNA sequence: TGTGCCAGCAGCTTTAACCCCACGGGGGGAGGGGACACTGAAGCTTTCTTT. It is translated as CASSFNPTGGGDTEAFF.

This sequence joins TRBV9 and TRBJ2-7; D remains unclear. This CDR3 comprises 13 residues. Germline-derived CDR1 and CDR2 are SGDLS and YYNGEE. Trimming removed 0 bases from V and 6 bases from J, with 10 bases in between. In DNA form, the CDR3 reads TGTGCCAGCAGCGTAGGAGCTGATGGCGAGCAGTACTTC. Its translation is CASSVGADGEQYF. The complete variable domain, with remaining parts taken from reference TRBV9 and TRBJ2-7, reads DSGVTQTPKHLITATGQRVTLRCSPRSGDLSVYWYQQSLDQGLQFLIQYYNGEERAKGNILERFSAQQFPDLHSELNLSSLELGDSALYFCASSVGADGEQYFGPGTRLTVT.

In the case of this clone: One end of the junction varies from germline; a read error may be responsible. The V and J genes are TRBV7-7 and TRBJ2-1; the match to TRBD2 covers 13 bases. CDR3 length equals 16 residues. In germline, CDR1 is SSHAT, CDR2 FNYEAQ (reference sequence). DNA for the CDR3: TGTGCTAGCAGCCCCCGACTAGCGGGGGGCCTCAATGAGCAGTTCTTC. This translates into CASSPRLAGGLNEQFF.

The chain couples TRBV2 to TRBJ1-4; D might be TRBD1 (5 bases). V was trimmed by 4 bases and J by 8 bases, leaving 17 bases between them. Germline V gives CDR1 SNHLY, CDR2 FYNNEI. This CDR3 spans 15 amino acids. In DNA, the CDR3 is TGTGCCAGCAGTGGGTATGCGGGGGTTGGAGAAAAACTGTTTTTT. The encoded protein is CASSGYAGVGEKLFF.

J is TRBJ2-5 and V is TRBV2, with 10 nucleotides matching TRBD2. The CDR3 runs to 16 residues. Trimming at V came to 2 bases and at J to 5 bases, leaving 8 bases not matched to a gene. Per germline, CDR1 SNHLY and CDR2 FYNNEI. The CDR3 DNA is TGTGCCAGCAGTGAACAAGCGGGGGGGCCAGGGGAGACCCAGTACTTC. As protein: CASSEQAGGPGETQYF.

This clone was detected only once. The gene calls are TRBV20-1 and TRBJ1-1; D unresolved. Germline loops: CDR1 DFQATT, CDR2 SNEGSKA (reference sequence). The germline V and J ends were trimmed by 4 bases and 4 bases, with 4 bases remaining between them. This CDR3 contains 10 residues. The CDR3: CSAISTEAFF. Written as DNA, the CDR3 is TGCAGTGCTATCTCCACTGAAGCTTTCTTT.